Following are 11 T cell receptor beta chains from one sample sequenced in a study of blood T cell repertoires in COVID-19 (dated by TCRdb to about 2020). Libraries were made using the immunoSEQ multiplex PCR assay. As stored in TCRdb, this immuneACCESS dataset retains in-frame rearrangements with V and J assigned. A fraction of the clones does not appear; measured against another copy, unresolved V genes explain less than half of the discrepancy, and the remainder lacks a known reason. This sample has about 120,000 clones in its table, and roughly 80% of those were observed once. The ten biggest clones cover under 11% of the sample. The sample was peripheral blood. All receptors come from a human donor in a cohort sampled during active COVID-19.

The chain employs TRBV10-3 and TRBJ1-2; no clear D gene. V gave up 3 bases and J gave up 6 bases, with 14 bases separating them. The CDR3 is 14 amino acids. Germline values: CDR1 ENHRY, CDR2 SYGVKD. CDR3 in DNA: TGTGCCATCAGTGATATGGAGGGAAGGGATGGCTACACCTTC. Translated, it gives CAISDMEGRDGYTF.

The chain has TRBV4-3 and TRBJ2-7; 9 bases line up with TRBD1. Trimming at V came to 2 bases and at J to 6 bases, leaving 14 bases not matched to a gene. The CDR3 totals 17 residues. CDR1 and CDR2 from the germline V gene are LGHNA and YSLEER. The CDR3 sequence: CASSQLPGTGIEGEQYF. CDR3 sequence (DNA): TGCGCCAGCAGCCAACTGCCCGGGACAGGGATCGAAGGCGAGCAGTACTTC.

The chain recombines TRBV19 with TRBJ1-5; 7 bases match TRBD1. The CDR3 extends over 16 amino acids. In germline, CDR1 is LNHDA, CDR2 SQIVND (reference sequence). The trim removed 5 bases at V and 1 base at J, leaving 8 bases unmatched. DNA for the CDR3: TGTGCCAGTAGTGTCACAGGGGCAAAGAGCAATCAGCCCCAGCATTTT. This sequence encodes CASSVTGAKSNQPQHF.

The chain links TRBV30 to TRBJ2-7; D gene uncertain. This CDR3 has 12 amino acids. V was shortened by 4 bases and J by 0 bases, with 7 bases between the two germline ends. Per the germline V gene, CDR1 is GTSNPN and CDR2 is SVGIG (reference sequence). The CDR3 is CAWMFSSYEQYF. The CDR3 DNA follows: TGTGCCTGGATGTTTAGCTCCTACGAGCAGTACTTC. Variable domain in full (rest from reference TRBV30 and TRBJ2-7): SQTIHQWPATLVQPVGSPLSLECTVEGTSNPNLYWYRQAAGRGLQLLFYSVGIGQISSEVPQNLSASRPQDRQFILSSKKLLLSDSGFYLCAWMFSSYEQYFGPGTRLTVT.

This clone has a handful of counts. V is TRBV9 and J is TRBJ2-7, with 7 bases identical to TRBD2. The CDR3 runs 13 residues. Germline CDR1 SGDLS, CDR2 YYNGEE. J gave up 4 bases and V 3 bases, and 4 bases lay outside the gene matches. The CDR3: CASSASGRYEQYF. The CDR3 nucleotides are TGTGCCAGCAGCGCCTCCGGGAGGTACGAGCAGTACTTC.

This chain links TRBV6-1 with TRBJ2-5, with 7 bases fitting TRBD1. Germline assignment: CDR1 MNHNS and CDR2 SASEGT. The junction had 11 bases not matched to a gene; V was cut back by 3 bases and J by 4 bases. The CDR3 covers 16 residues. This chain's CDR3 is CASSDHDRVGGETQYF. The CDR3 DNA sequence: TGTGCCAGCAGTGATCATGACAGGGTTGGCGGAGAGACCCAGTACTTC.

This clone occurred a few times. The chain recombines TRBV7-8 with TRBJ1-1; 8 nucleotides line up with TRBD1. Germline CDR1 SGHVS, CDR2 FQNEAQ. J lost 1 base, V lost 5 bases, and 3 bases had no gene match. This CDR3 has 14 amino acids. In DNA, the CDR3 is TGTGCCAGCAGCCGAGACAGGGGGAACACTGAAGCTTTCTTT. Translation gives CASSRDRGNTEAFF.

The CDR3 DNA reads as TGTGCCTGGAGTCGATTGGACAGGGGGCCTGAGGAGCAGTACTTC. As protein: CAWSRLDRGPEEQYF. The V call is TRBV30, the J call TRBJ2-7; TRBD1 agrees at 11 bases. Germline assignment: CDR1 GTSNPN and CDR2 SVGIG (reference sequence). J gave up 7 bases and V 2 bases, and 10 bases lay outside the gene matches. CDR3 length: 15 residues. The full variable domain, its missing parts supplied by reference TRBV30 and TRBJ2-7, is SQTIHQWPATLVQPVGSPLSLECTVEGTSNPNLYWYRQAAGRGLQLLFYSVGIGQISSEVPQNLSASRPQDRQFILSSKKLLLSDSGFYLCAWSRLDRGPEEQYFGPGTRLTVT.

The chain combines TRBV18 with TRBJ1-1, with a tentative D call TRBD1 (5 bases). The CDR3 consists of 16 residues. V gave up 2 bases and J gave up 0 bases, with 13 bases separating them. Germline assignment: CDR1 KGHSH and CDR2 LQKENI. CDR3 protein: CASSPGSPGLNTEAFF. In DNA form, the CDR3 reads TGTGCCAGCTCACCAGGATCCCCAGGGCTGAACACTGAAGCTTTCTTT.

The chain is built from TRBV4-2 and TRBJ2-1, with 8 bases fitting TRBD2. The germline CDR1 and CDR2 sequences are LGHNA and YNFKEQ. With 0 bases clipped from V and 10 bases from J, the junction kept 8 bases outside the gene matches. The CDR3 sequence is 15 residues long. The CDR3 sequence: CASSQEASGSREQFF. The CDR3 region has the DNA TGTGCCAGCAGCCAAGAGGCTAGCGGGTCCCGAGAGCAGTTCTTC.

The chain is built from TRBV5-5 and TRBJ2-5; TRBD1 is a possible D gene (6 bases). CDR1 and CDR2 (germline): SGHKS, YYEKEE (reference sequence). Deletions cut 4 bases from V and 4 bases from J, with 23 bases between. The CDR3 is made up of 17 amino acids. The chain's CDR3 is CASSLSDPGAYGETQYF. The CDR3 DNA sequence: TGTGCCAGCAGCCTGAGCGACCCAGGGGCATATGGAGAGACCCAGTACTTC.